These 19 T cell receptor beta chains were all obtained from the same sample, sequenced in a study of T cell responses to AZD1222 COVID-19 vaccine. This table comes from immunoSEQ multiplex PCR, and its TCRdb copy is limited to in-frame clones, with some not included. The data hold fewer than 150,000 clones, with 85% to 90% observed a single time. The material sequenced was peripheral blood, taken on day 0 of AZD1222 vaccination. The receptors come from an adult in good health.

The V gene is TRBV29-1, the J gene TRBJ1-2; D remains unclear. CDR3 size: 12 residues. The germline gives CDR1 SQVTM, CDR2 ANQGSEA. Between the trimmed V and J ends, which lost 7 bases and 4 bases, there was a span of 13 bases. Written as DNA, the CDR3 is TGCAGCGGACGACTGGGGATCTATGGCTACACCTTC. Its translation: CSGRLGIYGYTF.

J is TRBJ2-1 and V is TRBV5-4; D is uncertain. The germline V gene encodes CDR1 SGHNT and CDR2 YYREEE (reference sequence). Trimming took off 3 bases at V and 9 bases at J, with 10 bases between the two ends. The CDR3 is 12 amino acids. The CDR3 coding sequence is TGTGCCAGCAGCTCCCTTCCCAGTGAGCAGTTCTTC. As protein: CASSSLPSEQFF.

V usage is TRBV6-5 and J usage is TRBJ2-1; D is perhaps TRBD1 (6 bases). Germline V CDR1 and CDR2: MNHEY, SVGAGI. Trimming stripped 2 bases from V and 7 bases from J, with 9 bases between. The CDR3 spans 13 residues. The CDR3 DNA follows: TGTGCCAGCAGTTACCAGGGGACGAATGAGCAGTTCTTC. This gives the protein CASSYQGTNEQFF.

This chain connects TRBV6-5 to TRBJ2-3; D gene ambiguous. V dropped 8 bases and J dropped 2 bases, with 8 bases sitting between them. CDR3 length: 12 residues. CDR1 is MNHEY and CDR2 is SVGAGI in the germline V gene. The CDR3 nucleotides read TGTGCCAGCCGAAACCCCACAGATACGCAGTATTTT. Amino acids: CASRNPTDTQYF.

As DNA, the CDR3 is TGTGCCAGCAGCTTAAGAGGTTACTCTGGAAACACCATATATTTT. Its translation: CASSLRGYSGNTIYF. The chain joins TRBV11-2 to TRBJ1-3; unclear D gene. The V end was cut by 2 bases, the J end by 0 bases, with 8 bases between. The CDR3 loop spans 15 amino acids. Germline V CDR1 and CDR2: SGHAT, FQNNGV.

The rearrangement links TRBV28 to TRBJ2-5; weak D call: TRBD2 (6 bases). This CDR3 has 16 residues. The V end lost 6 bases, the J end lost 2 bases, and 19 bases lay between the germline ends. Germline V gives CDR1 MDHEN, CDR2 SYDVKM. This CDR3 reads CASSRLGGTAQETQYF. The CDR3 nucleotides are TGTGCCAGCAGCCGGTTGGGGGGAACGGCGCAAGAGACCCAGTACTTC.

The V gene is TRBV2, the J gene TRBJ1-6, with TRBD1 matching over 7 bases. V lost 6 bases and J lost 6; bases outside the gene matches: 8. CDR1 is SNHLY, CDR2 FYNNEI, per germline. The CDR3 contains 15 residues. CDR3 sequence: CASRETGSGNSPLHF. The CDR3 nucleotides are TGTGCCAGCAGGGAGACAGGGTCGGGTAATTCACCCCTCCACTTT.

The chain combines TRBV5-6 with TRBJ2-2, with a possible D match to TRBD1 (6 bases). The CDR3 spans 14 residues. V was shortened by 5 bases and J by 7 bases, with 15 bases between the two germline ends. Per germline, CDR1 SGHDT and CDR2 YYEEEE. As DNA, the CDR3 is TGTGCCAGCAGAGACACAGGGTTGTACGGGGAGCTGTTTTTT. It encodes CASRDTGLYGELFF.

This chain connects TRBV7-2 to TRBJ2-7; 8 nucleotides match TRBD2. The V gene's germline CDR1 is SGHTA and CDR2 FQGNSA. This CDR3 has 15 amino acids. The J segment lost 3 bases and the V segment lost 1 base, leaving 5 bases of the junction unmatched. CDR3 residues: CASSLGPGLGYEQYF. The CDR3 region has the DNA TGTGCCAGCAGCTTAGGACCGGGACTAGGCTACGAGCAGTACTTC. The variable domain in full, completed from reference TRBV7-2 and TRBJ2-7, reads GAGVSQSPSNKVTEKGKDVELRCDPISGHTALYWYRQSLGQGLEFLIYFQGNSAPDKSGLPSDRFSAERTGGSVSTLTIQRTQQEDSAVYLCASSLGPGLGYEQYFGPGTRLTVT.

The chain uses TRBV4-2 and TRBJ1-6; D gene unclear. Germline CDR1 LGHNA, CDR2 YNFKEQ. Trimming stripped 1 base from V and 6 bases from J, with 10 bases between. The CDR3 is 15 amino acids. This chain's CDR3 is CASSQGLSSNSPLHF. The CDR3 bases are TGTGCCAGCAGCCAAGGCCTGTCGTCTAATTCACCCCTCCACTTT.

The V gene is TRBV30, the J gene TRBJ1-1; D is possibly TRBD1 (5 bases). CDR3 length: 13 residues. Per the germline V gene, CDR1 is GTSNPN and CDR2 is SVGIG (reference sequence). Trimming removed 4 bases at V and 1 base at J, with 10 bases between. CDR3 amino acids: CAWTADRNTEAFF. The CDR3 coding sequence is TGTGCCTGGACGGCCGACAGGAACACTGAAGCTTTCTTT.

This rearrangement joins TRBV2 to TRBJ1-1; 7 bases map to TRBD1. The germline V gene encodes CDR1 SNHLY and CDR2 FYNNEI. The junction had 4 bases not matched to a gene; V was cut back by 4 bases and J by 2 bases. The CDR3 spans 14 residues. For the CDR3, the DNA is TGTGCCAGCAGTGCTCAGGGGGGAAACACTGAAGCTTTCTTT. Translating gives CASSAQGGNTEAFF.

The CDR3 DNA is TGCGCCAGCAGCTTGGACAGGGGTAATTCACCCCTCCACTTT. This encodes CASSLDRGNSPLHF. The V gene is TRBV5-1, the J gene TRBJ1-6; TRBD1 aligns across 7 bases. The CDR3 covers 14 residues. Germline-derived CDR1 and CDR2 are SGHRS and YFSETQ. V was clipped by 0 bases and J by 6 bases; unmatched bases: 0.

This sequence joins TRBV15 and TRBJ2-7; D not resolved. The CDR3 has 14 amino acids. Trimming stripped 1 base from V and 12 bases from J, with 19 bases between. Per the germline V gene, CDR1 is LNHNV and CDR2 is YYDKDF (reference sequence). DNA of the CDR3: TGTGCCACCAGCAGAGTGCACAACACTCTGAATGTGTACTTC. This encodes CATSRVHNTLNVYF.

The chain employs TRBV18 and TRBJ2-2; D remains unclear. CDR1 is KGHSH and CDR2 is LQKENI in the germline V gene. The CDR3 is made up of 15 amino acids. Trimming shortened V by 6 bases and J by 1 base, and 12 bases separated the two germline ends. CDR3 sequence (DNA): TGTGCCAGCTCCACCAATAAGGGGAACACCGGGGAGCTGTTTTTT. It codes for CASSTNKGNTGELFF.

V is TRBV29-1 and J is TRBJ2-7; D possibly corresponds to TRBD1 (6 bases). Germline CDR1 reads SQVTM; CDR2 reads ANQGSEA. The CDR3 contains 12 residues. The germline V and J ends were trimmed by 8 bases and 3 bases, with 14 bases remaining between them. The CDR3, as DNA: TGCAGCTACTCGACACAGGGCTACGAGCAGTACTTC. It yields the protein CSYSTQGYEQYF.

The rearrangement links TRBV4-1 to TRBJ2-1, with 8 bases that match TRBD2. Looked up from germline, CDR1 is MGHRA and CDR2 is YSYEKL. The V and J ends lost 1 base and 8 bases, in that order; junction bases with no gene match: 10. This CDR3 contains 16 residues. In DNA form, the CDR3 reads TGCGCCAGCAGCCAAGTAAGGGTAGCGGGGATCCATGAGCAGTTCTTC. It encodes CASSQVRVAGIHEQFF.

The rearrangement links TRBV28 to TRBJ2-2; 9 positions match TRBD1. J was trimmed by 7 bases and V by 3 bases; bases with no gene match: 6. The CDR3 runs to 15 residues. Germline CDR1 reads MDHEN; CDR2 reads SYDVKM. The chain's CDR3 is CASSFGDRDNGELFF. The CDR3 DNA reads TGTGCCAGCAGTTTCGGGGACAGGGACAACGGGGAGCTGTTTTTT.

The rearrangement uses TRBV25-1 and TRBJ2-5; D possibly corresponds to TRBD2 (6 bases). This CDR3 region has 15 residues. V was trimmed by 3 bases and J by 1 base, leaving 12 bases between them. Germline CDR1 is MGHDK and CDR2 is SYGVNS. The DNA of the CDR3 is TGTGCCAGCAGTGAGCCCCGGGAGATCCAAGAGACCCAGTACTTC. Translation gives CASSEPREIQETQYF. The complete variable domain, with remaining parts taken from reference TRBV25-1 and TRBJ2-5, reads EADIYQTPRYLVIGTGKKITLECSQTMGHDKMYWYQQDPGMELHLIHYSYGVNSTEKGDLSSESTVSRIRTEHFPLTLESARPSHTSQYLCASSEPREIQETQYFGPGTRLLVL.